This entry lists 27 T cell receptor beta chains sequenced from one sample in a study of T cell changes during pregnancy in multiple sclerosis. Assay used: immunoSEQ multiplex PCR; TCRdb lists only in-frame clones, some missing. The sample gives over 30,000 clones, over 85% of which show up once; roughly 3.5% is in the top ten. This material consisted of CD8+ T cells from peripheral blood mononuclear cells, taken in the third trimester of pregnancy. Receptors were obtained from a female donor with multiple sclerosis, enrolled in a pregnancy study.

CDR3 amino acids: CASSVTAGLSGYTF. CDR3 sequence (DNA): TGTGCCAGCAGCGTTACCGCCGGTCTCTCTGGCTACACCTTC. The chain combines TRBV9 with TRBJ1-2, with D unresolved. CDR3 length: 14 residues. Germline CDR1 and CDR2: SGDLS and YYNGEE. Trimming removed 2 bases from V and 7 bases from J, with 15 bases in between.

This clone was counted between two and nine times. This CDR3 reads CASSEASPAAGNYEQYF. The DNA for the CDR3 is TGTGCCAGCAGTGAAGCCTCCCCTGCGGCAGGGAATTACGAGCAGTACTTC. V is TRBV2 and J is TRBJ2-7, with D tentatively TRBD1 (5 bases). Per germline, CDR1 SNHLY and CDR2 FYNNEI. Trimming stripped 0 bases from V and 4 bases from J, with 19 bases between. The CDR3 totals 17 residues. The whole variable domain, filled in from reference TRBV2 and TRBJ2-7, reads EPEVTQTPSHQVTQMGQEVILRCVPISNHLYFYWYRQILGQKVEFLVSFYNNEISEKSEIFDDQFSVERPDGSNFTLKIRSTKLEDSAMYFCASSEASPAAGNYEQYFGPGTRLTVT.

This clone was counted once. The CDR3 loop reads CAIPTSDNTGELFF. CDR3 DNA: TGTGCCATCCCGACTAGCGATAACACCGGGGAGCTGTTTTTT. V and J are TRBV10-3 and TRBJ2-2; 8 bases map to TRBD2. The CDR3 spans 14 residues. With 8 bases clipped from V and 2 bases from J, the junction kept 4 bases outside the gene matches. Germline V CDR1 and CDR2: ENHRY, SYGVKD.

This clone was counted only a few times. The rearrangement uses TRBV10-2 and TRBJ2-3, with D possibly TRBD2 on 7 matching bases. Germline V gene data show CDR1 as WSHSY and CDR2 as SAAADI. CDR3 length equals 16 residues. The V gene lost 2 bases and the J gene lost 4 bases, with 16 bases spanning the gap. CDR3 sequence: CASSEPEGGRADTQYF. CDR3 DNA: TGCGCCAGCAGTGAGCCTGAGGGGGGGCGGGCAGATACGCAGTATTTT.

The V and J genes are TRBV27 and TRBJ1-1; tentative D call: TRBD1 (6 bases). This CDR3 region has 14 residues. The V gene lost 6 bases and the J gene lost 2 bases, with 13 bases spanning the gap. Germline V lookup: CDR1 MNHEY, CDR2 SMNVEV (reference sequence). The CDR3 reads CASSHRDYNTEAFF. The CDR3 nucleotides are TGTGCCAGCAGCCACAGGGACTATAACACTGAAGCTTTCTTT.

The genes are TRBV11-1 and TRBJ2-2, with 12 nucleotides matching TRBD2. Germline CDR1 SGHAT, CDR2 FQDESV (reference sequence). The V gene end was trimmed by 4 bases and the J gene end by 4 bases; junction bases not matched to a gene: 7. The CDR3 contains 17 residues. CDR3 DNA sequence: TGTGCCAGCAGCTCCCTAGCGGGGGGGCCGCGCACCGGGGAGCTGTTTTTT. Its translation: CASSSLAGGPRTGELFF.

The CDR3 sequence: CSVEDPGTGGVFNYGYTF. The CDR3 nucleotides are TGCAGCGTTGAAGACCCTGGTACAGGGGGCGTCTTTAACTATGGCTACACCTTC. The genes are TRBV29-1 and TRBJ1-2; 9 bases agree with TRBD1. CDR3 length: 18 residues. CDR1 is SQVTM, CDR2 ANQGSEA, per germline. V gave up 0 bases and J gave up 1 base; unmatched junction bases: 12.

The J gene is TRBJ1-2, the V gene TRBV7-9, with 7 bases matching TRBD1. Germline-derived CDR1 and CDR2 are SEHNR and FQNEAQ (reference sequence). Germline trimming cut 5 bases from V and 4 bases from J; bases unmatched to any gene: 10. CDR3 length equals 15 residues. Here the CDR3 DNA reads TGTGCCAGCAGCCGATTTGACAGGGTCATCTATGGCTACACCTTC. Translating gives CASSRFDRVIYGYTF.

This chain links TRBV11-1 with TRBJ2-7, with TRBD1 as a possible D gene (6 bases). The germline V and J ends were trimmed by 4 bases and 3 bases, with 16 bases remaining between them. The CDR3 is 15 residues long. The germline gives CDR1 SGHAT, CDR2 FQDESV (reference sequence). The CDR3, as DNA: TGTGCCAGCAGCTACGAACAGGGAAGGGACTACGAGCAGTACTTC. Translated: CASSYEQGRDYEQYF.

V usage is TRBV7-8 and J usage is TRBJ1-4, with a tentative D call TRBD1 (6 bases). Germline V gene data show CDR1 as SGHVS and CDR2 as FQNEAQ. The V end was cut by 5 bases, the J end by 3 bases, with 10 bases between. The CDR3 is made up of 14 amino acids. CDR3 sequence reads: CASSLGAANEKLFF. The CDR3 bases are TGTGCCAGCAGCCTGGGGGCCGCTAATGAAAAACTGTTTTTT.

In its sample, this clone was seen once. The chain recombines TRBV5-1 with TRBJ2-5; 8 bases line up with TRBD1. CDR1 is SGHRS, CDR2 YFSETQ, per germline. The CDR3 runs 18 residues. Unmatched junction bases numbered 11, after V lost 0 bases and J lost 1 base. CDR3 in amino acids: CASSLGRGAGGAQETQYF. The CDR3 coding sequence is TGCGCCAGCAGCTTGGGGAGAGGGGCAGGGGGCGCCCAAGAGACCCAGTACTTC.

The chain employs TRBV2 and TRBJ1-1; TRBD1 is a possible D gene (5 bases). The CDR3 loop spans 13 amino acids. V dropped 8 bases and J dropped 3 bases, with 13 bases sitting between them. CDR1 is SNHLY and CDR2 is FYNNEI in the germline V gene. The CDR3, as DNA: TGTGCCAGCCTCGGGGGGGATTACACTGAAGCTTTCTTT. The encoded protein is CASLGGDYTEAFF.

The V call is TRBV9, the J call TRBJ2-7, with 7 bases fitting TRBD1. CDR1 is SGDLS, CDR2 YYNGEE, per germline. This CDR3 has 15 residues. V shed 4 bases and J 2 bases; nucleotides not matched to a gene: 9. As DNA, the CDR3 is TGTGCCAGCAGCTCCACGGGGACAGTGCCCTACGAGCAGTACTTC. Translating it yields CASSSTGTVPYEQYF.

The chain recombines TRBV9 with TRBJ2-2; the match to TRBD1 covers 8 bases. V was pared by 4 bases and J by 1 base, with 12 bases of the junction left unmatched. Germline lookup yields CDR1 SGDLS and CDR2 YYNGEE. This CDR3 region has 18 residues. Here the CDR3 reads CASSPALRTGRNTGELFF. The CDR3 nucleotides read TGTGCCAGCAGCCCAGCGCTGAGGACAGGGCGGAACACCGGGGAGCTGTTTTTT. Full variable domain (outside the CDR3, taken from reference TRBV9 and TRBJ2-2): DSGVTQTPKHLITATGQRVTLRCSPRSGDLSVYWYQQSLDQGLQFLIQYYNGEERAKGNILERFSAQQFPDLHSELNLSSLELGDSALYFCASSPALRTGRNTGELFFGEGSRLTVL.

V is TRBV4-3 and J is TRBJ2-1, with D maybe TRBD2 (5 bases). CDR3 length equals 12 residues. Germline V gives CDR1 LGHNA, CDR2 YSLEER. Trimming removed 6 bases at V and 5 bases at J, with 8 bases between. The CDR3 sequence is CASRSGDNEQFF. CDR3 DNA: TGCGCCAGCAGGAGCGGAGACAATGAGCAGTTCTTC.

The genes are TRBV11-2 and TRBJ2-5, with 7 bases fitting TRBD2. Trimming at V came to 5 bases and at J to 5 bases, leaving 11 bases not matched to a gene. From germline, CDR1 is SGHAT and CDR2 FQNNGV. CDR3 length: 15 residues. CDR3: CASSPYSGGRETQYF. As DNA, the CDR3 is TGTGCCAGCAGCCCTTACTCGGGGGGACGGGAGACCCAGTACTTC. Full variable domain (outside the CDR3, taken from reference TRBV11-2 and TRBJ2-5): EAGVAQSPRYKIIEKRQSVAFWCNPISGHATLYWYQQILGQGPKLLIQFQNNGVVDDSQLPKDRFSAERLKGVDSTLKIQPAKLEDSAVYLCASSPYSGGRETQYFGPGTRLLVL.

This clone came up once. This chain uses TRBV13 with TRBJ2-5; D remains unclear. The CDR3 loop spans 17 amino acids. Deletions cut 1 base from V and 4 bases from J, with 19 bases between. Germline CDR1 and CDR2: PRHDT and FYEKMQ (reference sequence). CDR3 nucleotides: TGTGCCAGCAGCTTAGAATCTGGGCGAACGATAGGAGAGACCCAGTACTTC. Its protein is CASSLESGRTIGETQYF.

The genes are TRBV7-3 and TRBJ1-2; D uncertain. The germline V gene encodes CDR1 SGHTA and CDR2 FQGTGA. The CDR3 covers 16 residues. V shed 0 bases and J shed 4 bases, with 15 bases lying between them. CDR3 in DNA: TGTGCCAGCAGCTTAACGCCCCAGCAGACTCTCTATGGCTACACCTTC. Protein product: CASSLTPQQTLYGYTF.

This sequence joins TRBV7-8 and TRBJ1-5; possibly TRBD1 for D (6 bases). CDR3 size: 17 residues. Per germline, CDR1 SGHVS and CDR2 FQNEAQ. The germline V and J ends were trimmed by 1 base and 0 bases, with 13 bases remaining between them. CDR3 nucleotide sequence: TGTGCCAGCAGCTTAGTACAGGGTTTTAATAGCAATCAGCCCCAGCATTTT. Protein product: CASSLVQGFNSNQPQHF. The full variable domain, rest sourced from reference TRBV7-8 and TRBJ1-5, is GAGVSQSPRYKVAKRGQDVALRCDPISGHVSLFWYQQALGQGPEFLTYFQNEAQLDKSGLPSDRFFAERPEGSVSTLKIQRTQQEDSAVYLCASSLVQGFNSNQPQHFGDGTRLSIL.

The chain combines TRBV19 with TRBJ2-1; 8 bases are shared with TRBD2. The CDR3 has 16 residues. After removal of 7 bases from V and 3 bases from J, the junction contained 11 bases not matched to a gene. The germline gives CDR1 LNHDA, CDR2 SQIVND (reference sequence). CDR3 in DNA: TGTGCCAGTAATCCCACTAGGCGGGGGGACTACAATGAGCAGTTCTTC. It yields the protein CASNPTRRGDYNEQFF.

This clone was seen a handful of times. CDR3 region: CASSSYSTEAFF. In DNA form, the CDR3 reads TGTGCCAGCAGCTCCTACAGCACTGAAGCTTTCTTT. The gene calls are TRBV5-6 and TRBJ1-1; D call uncertain. The CDR3 length is 12 residues. Deletions cut 3 bases from V and 4 bases from J, with 7 bases between. The germline CDR1 and CDR2 sequences are SGHDT and YYEEEE.

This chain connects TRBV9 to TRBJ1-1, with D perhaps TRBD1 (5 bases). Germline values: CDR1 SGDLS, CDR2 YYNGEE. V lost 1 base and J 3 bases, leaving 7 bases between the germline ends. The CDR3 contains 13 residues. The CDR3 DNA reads TGTGCCAGCAGCGTATGGGGGGACACTGAAGCTTTCTTT. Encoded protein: CASSVWGDTEAFF.

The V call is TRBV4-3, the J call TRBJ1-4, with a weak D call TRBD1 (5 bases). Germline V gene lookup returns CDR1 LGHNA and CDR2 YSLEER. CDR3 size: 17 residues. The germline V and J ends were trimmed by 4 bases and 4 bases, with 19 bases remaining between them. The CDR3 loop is CASSRKSGLANNEKLFF. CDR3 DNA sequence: TGCGCCAGCAGCCGTAAATCAGGGTTGGCGAATAATGAAAAACTGTTTTTT.

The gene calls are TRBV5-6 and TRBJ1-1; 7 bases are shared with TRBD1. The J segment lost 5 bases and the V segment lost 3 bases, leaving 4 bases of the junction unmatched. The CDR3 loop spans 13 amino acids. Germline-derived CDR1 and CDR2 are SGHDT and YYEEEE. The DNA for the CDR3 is TGTGCCAGCAGCTCGGACAGGATGACTGAAGCTTTCTTT. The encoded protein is CASSSDRMTEAFF.

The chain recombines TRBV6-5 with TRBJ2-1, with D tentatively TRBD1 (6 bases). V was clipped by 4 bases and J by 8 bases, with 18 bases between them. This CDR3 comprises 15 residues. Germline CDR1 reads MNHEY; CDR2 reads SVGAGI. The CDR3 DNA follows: TGTGCCAGCAGTTTGGGGAACAGGGTGGGGGATGAGCAGTTCTTC. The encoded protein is CASSLGNRVGDEQFF.

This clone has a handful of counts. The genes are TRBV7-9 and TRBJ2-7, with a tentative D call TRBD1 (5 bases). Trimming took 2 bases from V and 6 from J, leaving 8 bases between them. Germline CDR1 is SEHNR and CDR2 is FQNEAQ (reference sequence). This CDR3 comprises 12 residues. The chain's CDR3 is CASSLQGSEQYF. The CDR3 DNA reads TGTGCCAGCAGCTTACAGGGATCCGAGCAGTACTTC.

For the CDR3, the DNA is TGCGCCAGCAGCCACCCCGGGACAGGGAACTCTGGAAACACCATATATTTT. Residues: CASSHPGTGNSGNTIYF. The chain joins TRBV4-1 to TRBJ1-3; 9 bases are a match to TRBD1. J gave up 0 bases and V 3 bases, and 6 bases lay outside the gene matches. This CDR3 has 17 amino acids. The germline gives CDR1 MGHRA, CDR2 YSYEKL.